These 12 T cell receptor beta chains originate from one sample sequenced in a study of blood T cell repertoires in COVID-19. The method was immunoSEQ multiplex PCR; TCRdb's version includes in-frame clones alone and lacks a portion of them. The data hold a few hundred thousand clones, with around 89% observed a single time. The specimen sequenced was PBMCs or T cells enriched from blood (not recorded which). These receptors all stem from a middle-aged woman who had recovered from COVID-19.

The gene calls are TRBV7-2 and TRBJ1-5; D not certain. In germline, CDR1 is SGHTA, CDR2 FQGNSA. CDR3 size: 14 residues. Trimming took 2 bases from V and 3 from J, leaving 8 bases between them. CDR3: CASSLSRDNQPQHF. Written as DNA, the CDR3 is TGTGCCAGCAGCTTATCGAGGGACAATCAGCCCCAGCATTTT.

The genes are TRBV6-5 and TRBJ2-1; TRBD1 matches at 7 bases. CDR1 is MNHEY, CDR2 SVGAGI, per germline. The junction had 8 bases not matched to a gene; V was cut back by 0 bases and J by 9 bases. The CDR3 length is 15 residues. This CDR3 is CASSYSVAGGAEQFF. The CDR3 DNA follows: TGTGCCAGCAGTTACTCGGTGGCAGGGGGTGCTGAGCAGTTCTTC.

V and J are TRBV6-2 or TRBV6-3 and TRBJ1-4, with unresolved D. V was pared by 5 bases and J by 11 bases, with 12 bases between. Germline V gives CDR1 MNHEY, CDR2 SVGEGT. The CDR3 is made up of 12 amino acids. The CDR3 DNA follows: TGTGCCAGCAGTCCCGCGGTGAAGAAACTGTTTTTT. This codes for CASSPAVKKLFF.

V and J are TRBV5-1 and TRBJ2-5; the D gene is possibly TRBD1 (6 bases). The CDR3 length is 16 residues. V shed 0 bases and J shed 4 bases, with 16 bases lying between them. Germline loops: CDR1 SGHRS, CDR2 YFSETQ. The DNA for the CDR3 is TGCGCCAGCAGCTTGGGGGGGCAGGGCCGAGGAGAGACCCAGTACTTC. Translation gives CASSLGGQGRGETQYF.

This chain links TRBV4-3 with TRBJ1-2; unclear D gene. V gave up 0 bases and J gave up 8 bases, with 19 bases separating them. Germline V lookup: CDR1 LGHNA, CDR2 YSLEER. The CDR3 has 16 amino acids. CDR3 nucleotides: TGCGCCAGCAGCCAAGAGGAGACTGGAGGGTTTGGCGGCTACACCTTC. Its translation is CASSQEETGGFGGYTF.

The chain carries TRBV15 and TRBJ1-5; D gene ambiguous. From germline, CDR1 is LNHNV and CDR2 YYDKDF (reference sequence). The CDR3 consists of 16 residues. Between the trimmed V and J ends, which lost 4 bases and 7 bases, there was a span of 20 bases. CDR3 sequence reads: CATSIPTGLVGQPQHF. The CDR3 DNA follows: TGTGCCACCAGCATCCCGACGGGGTTGGTGGGGCAGCCCCAGCATTTT.

The gene calls are TRBV2 and TRBJ2-5, with D possibly TRBD2 on 6 matching bases. The CDR3 length is 11 residues. The V end lost 7 bases, the J end lost 7 bases, and 10 bases lay between the germline ends. From germline, CDR1 is SNHLY and CDR2 FYNNEI. The CDR3 loop is CASTGLSTQYF. The CDR3 DNA sequence: TGTGCCAGCACGGGACTGTCGACCCAGTACTTC.

The chain links TRBV12-3 or TRBV12-4 to TRBJ1-1; TRBD1 matches 7 bases. V was pared by 6 bases and J by 10 bases, with 11 bases of the junction left unmatched. The CDR3 consists of 13 residues. In DNA, the CDR3 is TGTGCCAGCAGGCGAGGACAGGTCTCCCGAGCTTTCTTT. It encodes CASRRGQVSRAFF.

The chain recombines TRBV4-3 with TRBJ2-7; 9 bases fit TRBD2. The CDR3 loop spans 16 amino acids. Losses at the gene ends were 0 bases for V and 6 bases for J; bases not matched to a gene: 9. Germline CDR1 and CDR2: LGHNA and YSLEER. The CDR3 DNA is TGCGCCAGCAGCCAAGATAGGCGGGAGGGCCTAGGCGAGCAGTACTTC. This sequence encodes CASSQDRREGLGEQYF.

In nucleotides, the CDR3 is TGTGCCAGCAGCCTTCGGACAGTGAAGAACACCGGGGAGCTGTTTTTT. Protein sequence: CASSLRTVKNTGELFF. The V gene is TRBV5-6, the J gene TRBJ2-2; possibly TRBD1 for D (6 bases). The CDR3 totals 16 residues. Germline V gene lookup returns CDR1 SGHDT and CDR2 YYEEEE. With 4 bases removed from V and 1 base from J, the gap between germline ends came to 14 bases.

Worth noting for this clone: The junction departs from the called germline gene at one end, perhaps through a read error. This chain joins TRBV7-9 and TRBJ2-5; 9 nucleotides match TRBD2. The CDR3 sequence is 16 residues long. Per the germline V gene, CDR1 is SEHNR and CDR2 is FQNEAQ (reference sequence). CDR3 DNA: TGTGCCTGCAGTCTTATGGGGGGAGCGGGAGGAGAGACCCAGTACTTC. This codes for CACSLMGGAGGETQYF. Using reference TRBV7-9 and TRBJ2-5 for the parts outside the CDR3, the full variable domain is DTGVSQNPRHKITKRGQNVTFRCDPISEHNRLYWYRQTLGQGPEFLTYFQNEAQLEKSRLLSDRFSAERPKGSFSTLEIQRTEQGDSAMYLCACSLMGGAGGETQYFGPGTRLLVL.

The rearrangement uses TRBV4-1 and TRBJ2-4; 9 positions agree with TRBD2. Germline assignment: CDR1 MGHRA and CDR2 YSYEKL. Losses at the gene ends were 4 bases for V and 1 base for J; bases not matched to a gene: 17. The CDR3 is 20 residues long. The DNA of the CDR3 is TGCGCCAGCAGCCCGTCCCAAGATGGCGGGAGGGCCCGGGCCAAAAACATTCAGTACTTC. Protein product: CASSPSQDGGRARAKNIQYF.